This TCR beta chain was sequenced in a study of T cell responses to AZD1222 COVID-19 vaccine. General study findings and limits: The donor group comprised mostly white British people and more females; the analysis possibly underestimated clonal diversity. The study reported that nearly half of spike-specific TCRs target unmutated variant regions. Spike-specific TCR breadth and depth both grew after two AZD1222 doses. Spike-wide coverage was observed for vaccine-associated CD4 TCRs, with dominant responses at 160-218 and 743-854.

Libraries were prepared by immunoSEQ multiplex PCR; TCRdb keeps only in-frame clonotypes and omits some of them. The table records 130,000 or so clones, more than 85% of them present only once. A remark on this clone: The antigen remains unidentified.

CDR3 length: 13 amino acids. Trimming took 0 bases from V and 4 from J, leaving 4 bases between them. CDR1 MGHRA and CDR2 YSYEKL come from the germline V gene. The V call is TRBV4-1, the J call TRBJ1-3; D gene uncertain. The sequence came from an adult in good health. Material: peripheral blood, obtained on day 0 of MenACWY control vaccination. CDR3 nucleotide sequence: TGCGCCAGCAGCCAAGAGGGGGGAAACACCATATATTTT. Encoded protein: CASSQEGGNTIYF.